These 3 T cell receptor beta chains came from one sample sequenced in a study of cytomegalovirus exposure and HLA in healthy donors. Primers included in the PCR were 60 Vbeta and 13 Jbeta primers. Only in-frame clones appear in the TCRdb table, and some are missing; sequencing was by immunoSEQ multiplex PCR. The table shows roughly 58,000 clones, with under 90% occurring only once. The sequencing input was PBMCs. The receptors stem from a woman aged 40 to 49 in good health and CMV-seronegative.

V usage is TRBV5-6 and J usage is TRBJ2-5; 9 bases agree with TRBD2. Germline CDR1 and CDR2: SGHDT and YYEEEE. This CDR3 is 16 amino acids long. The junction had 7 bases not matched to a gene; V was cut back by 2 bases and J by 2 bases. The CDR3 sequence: CASSFFSGSIQETQYF. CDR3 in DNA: TGTGCCAGCAGCTTTTTTAGCGGGAGTATTCAAGAGACCCAGTACTTC.

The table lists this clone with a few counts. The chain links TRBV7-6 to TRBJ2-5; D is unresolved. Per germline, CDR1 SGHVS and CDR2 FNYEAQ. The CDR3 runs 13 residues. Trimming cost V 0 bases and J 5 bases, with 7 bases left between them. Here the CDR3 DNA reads TGTGCCAGCAGCTTAGCCCAGTTTGAGACCCAGTACTTC. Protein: CASSLAQFETQYF. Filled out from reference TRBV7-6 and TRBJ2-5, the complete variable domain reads GAGVSQSPRYKVTKRGQDVALRCDPISGHVSLYWYRQALGQGPEFLTYFNYEAQQDKSGLPNDRFSAERPEGSISTLTIQRTEQRDSAMYRCASSLAQFETQYFGPGTRLLVL.

The CDR3 here is CASSKGGSDISGNTIYF. The DNA for the CDR3 is TGTGCCAGCAGCAAAGGCGGTTCAGATATCTCTGGAAACACCATATATTTT. The chain joins TRBV21-1 to TRBJ1-3. TRBV21-1 is a pseudogene segment. The CDR3 sequence is 17 residues long.